These 29 T cell receptor beta chains were sequenced from one sample in a study of cytomegalovirus exposure and HLA in healthy donors. This PCR relied on a set of 60 Vbeta primers and 13 Jbeta primers. The data were produced by immunoSEQ multiplex PCR, yet TCRdb's version contains in-frame clones alone and is incomplete. The table records around 190,000 clones, roughly three quarters of them present only once. Sequenced material: PBMCs. These receptors originate from a woman in her fifties or sixties in good health and CMV-seronegative.

The chain recombines TRBV4-2 with TRBJ2-2; no reliable D call. The V gene lost 0 bases and the J gene lost 7 bases, with 6 bases spanning the gap. The germline gives CDR1 LGHNA, CDR2 YNFKEQ. The CDR3 length is 13 residues. CDR3 residues: CASSQDLGGELFF. The CDR3 region has the DNA TGTGCCAGCAGCCAAGATCTAGGCGGGGAGCTGTTTTTT.

This clone showed up just a few times. The gene calls are TRBV29-1 and TRBJ1-1; D is possibly TRBD1 (5 bases). The CDR3 has 12 amino acids. CDR1 is SQVTM and CDR2 is ANQGSEA in the germline V gene. Trimming took 8 bases from V and 4 from J, leaving 14 bases between them. The DNA for the CDR3 is TGCAGCTTCCGTCAGGGTAGCACTGAAGCTTTCTTT. This codes for CSFRQGSTEAFF. Full variable domain (outside the CDR3, taken from reference TRBV29-1 and TRBJ1-1): SAVISQKPSRDICQRGTSLTIQCQVDSQVTMMFWYRQQPGQSLTLIATANQGSEATYESGFVIDKFPISRPNLTFSTLTVSNMSPEDSSIYLCSFRQGSTEAFFGQGTRLTVV.

This clone was seen more than once but under ten times. The J gene is TRBJ1-2, the V gene TRBV28; 7 positions match TRBD1. The germline gives CDR1 MDHEN, CDR2 SYDVKM. V shed 3 bases and J 2 bases; nucleotides not matched to a gene: 12. The CDR3 totals 17 residues. CDR3 in amino acids: CASSFPPDRRVNYGYTF. CDR3 nucleotides: TGTGCCAGCAGTTTCCCACCGGACAGGCGAGTAAACTATGGCTACACCTTC.

This chain joins TRBV6-6 and TRBJ1-2, with D tentatively TRBD1 (5 bases). The V and J ends lost 2 bases and 7 bases respectively, with 14 bases between them. Germline assignment: CDR1 MNHNY and CDR2 SVGAGI (reference sequence). The CDR3 is 14 residues long. CDR3 in DNA: TGTGCCAGCAGTTACCAGGCAGGGAACAGTGGCTACACCTTC. It specifies CASSYQAGNSGYTF.

V gene TRBV5-1 combines with J gene TRBJ2-1; the match to TRBD2 covers 10 bases. The trim removed 2 bases at V and 0 bases at J, leaving 5 bases unmatched. CDR3 length: 17 residues. CDR1 is SGHRS and CDR2 is YFSETQ in the germline V gene. CDR3 in amino acids: CASSFRAGGSSYNEQFF. The CDR3 region has the DNA TGCGCCAGCAGCTTCAGAGCGGGAGGGAGCTCCTACAATGAGCAGTTCTTC.

The rearrangement links TRBV6-6 to TRBJ1-5; TRBD1 matches at 9 bases. Germline V gene data show CDR1 as MNHNY and CDR2 as SVGAGI (reference sequence). There are 14 residues in the CDR3. Trimming took 6 bases from V and 5 from J; bases not matched to a gene: 5. CDR3 coding DNA: TGTGCCAGCAGCGACAGGGGGGGGGATCAGCCCCAGCATTTT. This translates into CASSDRGGDQPQHF.

Of note for this clone: Its ends do not fully match the called genes, so a read error is possible. The gene calls are TRBV7-7 and TRBJ2-3; 11 bases line up with TRBD1. The germline V gene has CDR1 SSHAT and CDR2 FNYEAQ (reference sequence). The CDR3 is 15 residues long. In DNA form, the CDR3 reads TGTGCTAGCAGCCAGGACAGGGGGCGTACAGATACGCAGTATTTT. Its translation: CASSQDRGRTDTQYF. Variable domain in full (rest from reference TRBV7-7 and TRBJ2-3): GAGVSQSPRYKVTKRGQDVTLRCDPISSHATLYWYQQALGQGPEFLTYFNYEAQPDKSGLPSDRFSAERPEGSISTLTIQRTEQRDSAMYRCASSQDRGRTDTQYFGPGTRLTVL.

J is TRBJ2-1 and V is TRBV6-5, with 8 bases fitting TRBD1. The CDR3 has 16 amino acids. The junction had 14 bases not matched to a gene; V was cut back by 4 bases and J by 9 bases. CDR1 and CDR2 (germline): MNHEY, SVGAGI. The CDR3 sequence: CASSLQGVDRGVEQFF. CDR3 in DNA: TGTGCCAGCAGTTTACAGGGGGTAGACCGGGGAGTTGAGCAGTTCTTC.

The rearrangement joins TRBV19 to TRBJ1-2, with D maybe TRBD1 (5 bases). Germline CDR1 and CDR2: LNHDA and SQIVND (reference sequence). Trimming took 0 bases from V and 5 from J, leaving 7 bases between them. The CDR3 sequence is 13 residues long. In nucleotides, the CDR3 is TGTGCCAGTAGTATAGAAACAGGTTATGGCTACACCTTC. Translation: CASSIETGYGYTF. The whole variable domain, remainder taken from reference TRBV19 and TRBJ1-2, is DGGITQSPKYLFRKEGQNVTLSCEQNLNHDAMYWYRQDPGQGLRLIYYSQIVNDFQKGDIAEGYSVSREKKESFPLTVTSAQKNPTAFYLCASSIETGYGYTFGSGTRLTVV.

J is TRBJ2-1 and V is TRBV16, with 7 bases lining up with TRBD1. The CDR3 has 14 amino acids. Looked up from germline, CDR1 is KGHSY and CDR2 is FQNENV. The trim removed 3 bases at V and 6 bases at J, leaving 5 bases unmatched. In DNA, the CDR3 is TGTGCCAGCAGCCATACTGGGACAGTCAATGAGCAGTTCTTC. Translated, it gives CASSHTGTVNEQFF.

V usage is TRBV5-1 and J usage is TRBJ1-2; weak D call: TRBD1 (6 bases). V gave up 1 base and J gave up 5 bases, with 15 bases separating them. CDR1 is SGHRS, CDR2 YFSETQ, per germline. The CDR3 totals 15 residues. The CDR3 DNA reads as TGCGCCAGCAGCTTGAAACCCGGACAGTTATATGGCTACACCTTC. Protein: CASSLKPGQLYGYTF. Using reference TRBV5-1 and TRBJ1-2 for the parts outside the CDR3, the full variable domain is KAGVTQTPRYLIKTRGQQVTLSCSPISGHRSVSWYQQTPGQGLQFLFEYFSETQRNKGNFPGRFSGRQFSNSRSEMNVSTLELGDSALYLCASSLKPGQLYGYTFGSGTRLTVV.

The chain uses TRBV7-2 and TRBJ2-3, with D possibly matching TRBD2 (5 bases). The germline V gene encodes CDR1 SGHTA and CDR2 FQGNSA. The CDR3 length is 14 residues. For the CDR3, the DNA is TGTGCGACCGGCCAGCGGACGTCGACAGATACGCAGTATTTT. Its translation is CATGQRTSTDTQYF.

This clone appeared once. The CDR3 region has the DNA TGTGCCAGCAGTTATTTCGGGGAGAACTATGGCTACACCTTC. Translating it yields CASSYFGENYGYTF. V gene TRBV6-5 combines with J gene TRBJ1-2; D is unclear. The CDR3 has 14 residues. V was cut by 3 bases and J by 2 bases, with 10 bases left in between. Germline V CDR1 and CDR2: MNHEY, SVGAGI.

The chain joins TRBV28 to TRBJ2-3; D uncertain. The germline V and J ends were trimmed by 5 bases and 5 bases, with 20 bases remaining between them. Germline CDR1 reads MDHEN; CDR2 reads SYDVKM. The CDR3 consists of 16 residues. The CDR3 here is CASSPEDVEPRDTQYF. As DNA, the CDR3 is TGTGCCAGCAGTCCCGAAGATGTGGAGCCAAGAGATACGCAGTATTTT.

About this clone: The junction differs from germline at one of its ends, possibly a read error. The chain recombines TRBV5-6 with TRBJ1-2; D gene uncertain. The CDR3 runs 13 residues. The V gene's germline CDR1 is SGHDT and CDR2 YYEEEE. CDR3 residues: CASSLESIISTSF. Here the CDR3 DNA reads TGTGCCAGCAGCTTGGAGTCTATAATTAGTACGTCTTTC.

The chain is built from TRBV13 and TRBJ2-1; 9 bases are shared with TRBD2. The CDR3 is 16 residues long. Germline V gene sequence: CDR1 PRHDT, CDR2 FYEKMQ (reference sequence). V gave up 4 bases and J gave up 1 base; unmatched junction bases: 5. The CDR3, as DNA: TGTGCCAGCAGCTCTGGGGCGGGAGGGTCCTACAATGAGCAGTTCTTC. It translates to CASSSGAGGSYNEQFF.

This clone occurred a few times. The J gene is TRBJ2-7, the V gene TRBV29-1, with D tentatively TRBD1 (6 bases). This CDR3 has 15 amino acids. Germline-derived CDR1 and CDR2 are SQVTM and ANQGSEA. V gave up 5 bases and J gave up 4 bases, with 21 bases separating them. In nucleotides, the CDR3 is TGCAGCGTTCGAGCCGGACTCGGGACATCATACGAGCAGTACTTC. Amino acids: CSVRAGLGTSYEQYF.

CDR3 loop: CASSLPFQGEQYF. CDR3 sequence (DNA): TGTGCCAGCAGTTTACCTTTTCAGGGAGAGCAGTACTTC. The V and J genes are TRBV27 and TRBJ2-7; possibly TRBD1 for D (5 bases). Germline V CDR1 and CDR2: MNHEY, SMNVEV (reference sequence). This CDR3 region has 13 residues. Trimming pared 2 bases from V and 7 bases from J, leaving 12 bases between.

CDR3 region: CASSLRQGVGNEKLFF. As DNA, the CDR3 is TGTGCCAGTAGTCTTCGACAGGGTGTTGGGAATGAAAAACTGTTTTTT. J is TRBJ1-4 and V is TRBV19; 7 bases fit TRBD1. Trimming cost V 5 bases and J 5 bases; bases outside gene matches: 11. Germline loops: CDR1 LNHDA, CDR2 SQIVND (reference sequence). The CDR3 has 16 amino acids.

The chain links TRBV5-4 to TRBJ1-2; weak D call: TRBD1 (5 bases). The CDR3 has 14 amino acids. Germline V lookup: CDR1 SGHNT, CDR2 YYREEE (reference sequence). Trimming pared 1 base from V and 8 bases from J, leaving 15 bases between. The CDR3 region is CASSLINMEGGYTF. The CDR3 DNA reads TGTGCCAGCAGCTTGATTAATATGGAGGGGGGCTACACCTTC.

The chain couples TRBV18 to TRBJ1-2; 7 positions agree with TRBD1. This CDR3 is 13 amino acids long. Looked up from germline, CDR1 is KGHSH and CDR2 is LQKENI. The ends lost 0 bases at V and 6 bases at J; junction bases unmatched: 1. The CDR3 sequence: CASSPPGGNGYTF. CDR3 nucleotide sequence: TGTGCCAGCTCACCACCAGGGGGCAATGGCTACACCTTC.

This clone was seen more than once but under ten times. V usage is TRBV9 and J usage is TRBJ1-1, with 7 positions matching TRBD1. This CDR3 is 17 amino acids long. Germline V gene data show CDR1 as SGDLS and CDR2 as YYNGEE. V gave up 2 bases and J gave up 1 base; unmatched junction bases: 11. The CDR3 DNA follows: TGTGCCAGCAGCGTTCAGACAGGGAGCTATAAGAACACTGAAGCTTTCTTT. It translates to CASSVQTGSYKNTEAFF. Using reference TRBV9 and TRBJ1-1 for the parts outside the CDR3, the full variable domain is DSGVTQTPKHLITATGQRVTLRCSPRSGDLSVYWYQQSLDQGLQFLIQYYNGEERAKGNILERFSAQQFPDLHSELNLSSLELGDSALYFCASSVQTGSYKNTEAFFGQGTRLTVV.

The genes are TRBV6-6 and TRBJ1-2; unclear D gene. V lost 5 bases and J 5 bases, leaving 6 bases between the germline ends. Per the germline V gene, CDR1 is MNHNY and CDR2 is SVGAGI (reference sequence). The CDR3 spans 11 residues. Written as DNA, the CDR3 is TGTGCCAGCAGTACGACATATGGCTACACCTTC. It codes for CASSTTYGYTF.

In this sample, this clone turned up once. This chain links TRBV19 with TRBJ2-2, with D maybe TRBD1 (6 bases). CDR3 size: 15 residues. V lost 7 bases and J lost 5, with 17 bases in between. Germline-derived CDR1 and CDR2 are LNHDA and SQIVND (reference sequence). CDR3 DNA: TGTGCCAGTAATAATCAGGGGAGCTCTACCGGGGAGCTGTTTTTT. Its translation is CASNNQGSSTGELFF.

The gene calls are TRBV7-6 and TRBJ2-7; D call uncertain. The CDR3 has 11 amino acids. V was pared by 3 bases and J by 6 bases, with 6 bases between. The germline V gene has CDR1 SGHVS and CDR2 FNYEAQ. The CDR3 reads CASSLSGEQYF. As DNA, the CDR3 is TGTGCCAGCAGCTTGTCCGGCGAGCAGTACTTC. Full variable domain (rest looked up from reference TRBV7-6 and TRBJ2-7): GAGVSQSPRYKVTKRGQDVALRCDPISGHVSLYWYRQALGQGPEFLTYFNYEAQQDKSGLPNDRFSAERPEGSISTLTIQRTEQRDSAMYRCASSLSGEQYFGPGTRLTVT.

This chain connects TRBV10-3 to TRBJ2-7, with 12 bases fitting TRBD2. Unmatched junction bases numbered 13, after V lost 4 bases and J lost 6 bases. CDR1 is ENHRY, CDR2 SYGVKD, per germline. This CDR3 comprises 17 residues. CDR3 bases: TGTGCCATCAGTGCAGGGGCTAGCGGGAGGGCCCTCCGCGAGCAGTACTTC. Translation: CAISAGASGRALREQYF.

Many counts were recorded for this clone. Additional DNA sequences in this sample encode the identical CDR3. This chain links TRBV7-8 with TRBJ1-1, with D unresolved. Trimming shortened V by 5 bases and J by 0 bases, and 7 bases separated the two germline ends. The germline gives CDR1 SGHVS, CDR2 FQNEAQ. The CDR3 is 13 residues long. Here the CDR3 DNA reads TGTGCCAGCAGCCCCGGTCTGAACACTGAAGCTTTCTTT. This sequence encodes CASSPGLNTEAFF.

The chain has TRBV7-2 and TRBJ2-5, with 8 positions matching TRBD2. Per germline, CDR1 SGHTA and CDR2 FQGNSA. J lost 8 bases, V lost 5 bases, and 10 bases had no gene match. This CDR3 region has 14 residues. Here the CDR3 DNA reads TGTGCCAGCAGCCGTAGCGGGAAATCGGAAACCCAGTACTTC. Translation: CASSRSGKSETQYF.

J is TRBJ2-7 and V is TRBV7-8; a weak D match, TRBD2 (7 bases). V was trimmed by 4 bases and J by 9 bases, leaving 16 bases between them. The CDR3 contains 13 residues. CDR1 is SGHVS, CDR2 FQNEAQ, per germline. The CDR3 DNA reads TGTGCCAGCAGCTCTGGGAGGGGGGCTGGGCAGTACTTC. Translation: CASSSGRGAGQYF.